Listed below are T cell receptor beta chains from one sample, sequenced in a study of Graves' ophthalmopathy and Graves' hyperthyroidism. TCRdb re-called the multiplex PCR reads through MiXCR, storing one row per CDR3 protein. The data hold hundreds of thousands of distinct CDR3 sequences, with about 20% observed a single time. The sequencing input was peripheral blood. The receptors derive from a woman younger than 35 with stable Graves' hyperthyroidism. Some clones in this sample may be carry-over from other donors' samples. Each CDR3 is given with its conserved first and last residue. The D gene is left open where the match is weak. Expanded clones get a size class; other rows say once, few or many, or leave the size out.

v_call,clone_size,d_call,j_call,cdr3_nt,cdr3_aa
TRBV12-3/TRBV12-4,-,TRBD1,TRBJ1-5,TGTGCCAGCAGTTTCGGGCAGGGGGCTTGGCAGCCCCAGCATTTT,CASSFGQGAWQPQHF
TRBV11-2,many,-,TRBJ2-5,TGTGCCAGCAGTCGGTACCAAGAGACCCAGTACTTC,CASSRYQETQYF
TRBV15,many,-,TRBJ2-7,TGTGCCACCAGCGGGGGTTGGGACGGCTCCTACGAGCAGTACTTC,CATSGGWDGSYEQYF
TRBV12-3/TRBV12-4,-,-,TRBJ1-1,TGTGCCAGCAGCCGGGGGCGAGGGCGTGCTTTCTTT,CASSRGRGRAFF
TRBV6-2/TRBV6-3,-,TRBD1,TRBJ2-6,TGTGCCAGCAGACCCTCCGGGACAGCCCACTCTGGGGCCAACGTCCTGACTTTC,CASRPSGTAHSGANVLTF
TRBV12-3/TRBV12-4,few,TRBD1,TRBJ1-3,TGTGCCAGCACCGGGGACAGGGGGTTTGGAAACACCATATATTTT,CASTGDRGFGNTIYF
TRBV6-5,-,-,TRBJ2-5,TGCGCCATCAATTTTAACAGGGTGGAGACCCAGTACTTC,CAINFNRVETQYF
TRBV2,-,TRBD2,TRBJ2-7,TGTGCAGGCACATTTGGACTAGCGGGACAGTACGAGCAGTACTTC,CAGTFGLAGQYEQYF
TRBV28,many,-,TRBJ2-2,TGTGCCAGCAGAGGTGGGGCCGGGGAGCTGTTTTTT,CASRGGAGELFF
TRBV12-3/TRBV12-4,many,TRBD1,TRBJ2-5,TGTGCCAGCAGTCCACCCCGGACAGGGGGGAGGGAGACCCAGTACTTC,CASSPPRTGGRETQYF
TRBV6-1,-,-,TRBJ1-1,TGTGCCAGCAGGACCAGCCGCGAATGGACTGAAGCTTTCTTT,CASRTSREWTEAFF
TRBV11-3,few,TRBD1,TRBJ1-5,TGTGCCAGCAGCTCCCGGAAGGGGGCCAATCAGCCCCAGCATTTT,CASSSRKGANQPQHF
TRBV5-1,-,-,TRBJ2-2,TGCGCCAGCAGCCTACTGGGCAGTAACACCGGGGAGCTGTTTTTT,CASSLLGSNTGELFF
TRBV7-8,-,-,TRBJ1-2,TGTGCCAGCAGCTACCGATATTCGACAGCTGGCTGGACCTTC,CASSYRYSTAGWTF
TRBV12-3/TRBV12-4,many,TRBD1,TRBJ1-1,TGTGCCAGCAGTTGGACAGGGGCTAGGACTGAAGCTTTCTTT,CASSWTGARTEAFF
TRBV19,-,-,TRBJ1-5,TGTGCCAGTAGTATAGGTGGTAGCAATCAGCCCCAGCATTTT,CASSIGGSNQPQHF
TRBV18,-,-,TRBJ2-7,TGTTCCAGCTCACCGATGGGGGAGCAGTACTTC,CSSSPMGEQYF
TRBV28,-,-,TRBJ2-7,TGTGCCAGCAGTCGCGGGGACATACAGCAGTACTTC,CASSRGDIQQYF
TRBV7-9,-,TRBD1,TRBJ2-5,TGTGCCAGCAGCACCGGGACAGGGTGGTTGGAGACCCAGTACTTC,CASSTGTGWLETQYF
TRBV2,-,-,TRBJ1-1,TGTGCCAGCAGTGAATGGGGCGACGGAGTTGAAGCTTTCTTT,CASSEWGDGVEAFF
TRBV6-1,-,-,TRBJ2-7,TGTGCCAGCAGGAACAGGGAGGGCTCCTACGAGCAGTACTTC,CASRNREGSYEQYF
TRBV4-2,-,-,TRBJ1-5,TGTGCCAGCAGCCCGGGACACCTAACTTATAGCAATCAGCCCCAGCATTTT,CASSPGHLTYSNQPQHF
TRBV6-2/TRBV6-3,many,TRBD1,TRBJ2-7,TGTGCCAGCAGTCCCCTCAAATCTCTGCGGACAGGGGTTGGCGAGCAGTACTTC,CASSPLKSLRTGVGEQYF
TRBV12-3/TRBV12-4,-,-,TRBJ2-5,TGTGCCAGCAGTTTTTTCGGGGGCGGGGGACCGTACCAAGAGACCCAGTACTTC,CASSFFGGGGPYQETQYF
TRBV12-3/TRBV12-4,many,-,TRBJ1-1,TGTGCCAGCAGTCTAGAGGGCATGAACACTGAAGCTTTCTTT,CASSLEGMNTEAFF
TRBV12-3/TRBV12-4,-,TRBD2,TRBJ2-7,TGTGCCAGCAGTTTAAGCGGCGGGGGTCCCACCTACGAGCAGTACTTC,CASSLSGGGPTYEQYF
TRBV13,-,-,TRBJ2-7,TGTGCCAGCAGCTCCCTTCGGGGTTCTCCCTACGAGCAGTACTTC,CASSSLRGSPYEQYF
TRBV12-3/TRBV12-4,-,-,TRBJ2-5,TGTGCCAGCAGTTTAAAGTCGTCTGTGCATCGGGAAGAGACCCAGTACTTC,CASSLKSSVHREETQYF
TRBV6-4,many,-,TRBJ1-1,TGTGCCAGCAGTGCCCACATCGAAGCTTTCTTT,CASSAHIEAFF
TRBV11-2,few,-,TRBJ2-4,TGTGCCAGCAGTACAGAGCTCAAAAACATTCAGTACTTC,CASSTELKNIQYF
TRBV29-1,-,TRBD1,TRBJ2-7,TGCAGCGTCCCTATCGCCGGACAGGGAACCTACGAGCAGTACTTC,CSVPIAGQGTYEQYF
TRBV19,many,TRBD1,TRBJ1-1,TGTGCCAGTAGTATAGGACAGGGTGAAGCTTTCTTT,CASSIGQGEAFF
TRBV2,many,-,TRBJ1-1,TGTGCCAGCAGTGTTATTGAAGCTTTCTTT,CASSVIEAFF
TRBV14,-,-,TRBJ2-7,TGTGCCAGCAGCCAAGAGTACGGACGCTACGAGCAGTACTTC,CASSQEYGRYEQYF
TRBV12-5,-,-,TRBJ1-1,TGTGCCTCCGAGAGGAACTACGAAGCTTTCTTT,CASERNYEAFF
TRBV2,many,-,TRBJ2-7,TGTGCCAGCAGACTGGACGGGCAGGGGAACGAGCAGTACTTC,CASRLDGQGNEQYF
TRBV20-1,many,TRBD2,TRBJ2-7,TGCAGTGCCATAAGCGGGGGGGCAATCTACGAGCAGTACTTC,CSAISGGAIYEQYF
TRBV6-5,many,TRBD1,TRBJ1-6,TGTGCCAGCAGTTACGGAGGGGGGGCGACAGGGGTACCCTCTAATTCACCCCTCCACTTT,CASSYGGGATGVPSNSPLHF
TRBV28,-,TRBD2,TRBJ2-7,TGTGCCAGCCTACCCCAGGGACTAGGGGGCGAGCAGTACTTC,CASLPQGLGGEQYF
TRBV29-1,many,TRBD1,TRBJ2-7,TGCAGCGGACAGGGGGCAAGCTACGAGCAGTACTTC,CSGQGASYEQYF
TRBV20-1,many,TRBD2,TRBJ2-7,TGCAGTGCTAGAGACATAGCGGGATCCTACGAGCAGTACTTC,CSARDIAGSYEQYF
TRBV11-2,many,TRBD2,TRBJ2-7,TGTGCCAGCAGCTTAAGTAGCGGGGGCTACGAGCAGTACTTC,CASSLSSGGYEQYF
TRBV15,-,TRBD2,TRBJ2-7,TGTGCCACCATCAGTGGGACTAGCGGGAGGTCCTACGAGCAGTACTTC,CATISGTSGRSYEQYF
TRBV6-1,many,-,TRBJ2-2,TGTGCCAGCAGTGAAGCGGACAAAGACAGGATGAACACCGGGGAGCTGTTTTTT,CASSEADKDRMNTGELFF
TRBV24-1,few,-,TRBJ1-5,TGTGCCACCATTGAACAGGGTCAGCCCCAGCATTTT,CATIEQGQPQHF
TRBV7-3,many,TRBD2,TRBJ2-7,TGTGCCAGCAGTTTACTAGCGGGTTCCTACGAGCAGTACTTC,CASSLLAGSYEQYF
TRBV12-3/TRBV12-4,few,-,TRBJ2-2,TGTGCCAGCAGTTTCGGATCCGGGACCGGGGAGCTGTTTTTT,CASSFGSGTGELFF
TRBV6-1,-,-,TRBJ1-5,TGTGCCAGCTGGGCCTTCGGCAGGGGAGGCAATCAGCCCCAGCATTTT,CASWAFGRGGNQPQHF
TRBV5-1,-,-,TRBJ2-5,TGCGCCAGCAGCTTGGCTCCGGGGCGAGAGACCCAGTACTTC,CASSLAPGRETQYF
TRBV27,many,TRBD1,TRBJ2-7,TGTGCCAGCGGGACAGGGGGCGGAAACGAGCAGTACTTC,CASGTGGGNEQYF
TRBV5-1,many,-,TRBJ1-1,TGCGCCAGCAGCCCGATAGACAGGCAGAACACTGAAGCTTTCTTT,CASSPIDRQNTEAFF
TRBV10-3,many,-,TRBJ1-2,TGTGCCATCAGTGATTTGGGAAAAATTAACTATGGCTACACCTTC,CAISDLGKINYGYTF
TRBV6-5,-,-,TRBJ1-2,TGTGCCAGCAGTTCCCGGACCGGTGGCTACACCTTC,CASSSRTGGYTF